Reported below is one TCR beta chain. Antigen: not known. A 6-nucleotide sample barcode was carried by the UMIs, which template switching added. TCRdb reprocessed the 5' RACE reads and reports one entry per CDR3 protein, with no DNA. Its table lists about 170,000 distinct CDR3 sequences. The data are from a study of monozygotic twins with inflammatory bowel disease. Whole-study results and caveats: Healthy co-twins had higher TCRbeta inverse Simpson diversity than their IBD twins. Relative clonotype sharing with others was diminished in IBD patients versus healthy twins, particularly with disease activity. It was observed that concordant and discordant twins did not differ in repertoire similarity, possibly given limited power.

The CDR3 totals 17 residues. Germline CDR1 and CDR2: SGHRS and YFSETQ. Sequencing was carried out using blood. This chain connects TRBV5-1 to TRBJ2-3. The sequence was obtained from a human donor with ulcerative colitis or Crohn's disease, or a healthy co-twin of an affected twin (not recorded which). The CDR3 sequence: CASSLGHAGFSTDTQYF. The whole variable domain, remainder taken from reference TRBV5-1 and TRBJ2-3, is KAGVTQTPRYLIKTRGQQVTLSCSPISGHRSVSWYQQTPGQGLQFLFEYFSETQRNKGNFPGRFSGRQFSNSRSEMNVSTLELGDSALYLCASSLGHAGFSTDTQYFGPGTRLTVL.